These 9 T cell receptor beta chains originate from one sample sequenced in a study of cytomegalovirus exposure and HLA in healthy donors. The primer mix had 60 Vbeta and 13 Jbeta primers. Only in-frame clones appear in the TCRdb table, and some are missing; sequencing was by immunoSEQ multiplex PCR. This table holds about 160,000 clones. The sequencing sample was made of PBMCs. The receptors come from a man aged 25-45 years in good health and CMV-seronegative.

This sequence joins TRBV7-6 and TRBJ1-4; D is unresolved. Trimming removed 3 bases at V and 11 bases at J, with 19 bases between. This CDR3 region has 15 residues. Germline V gives CDR1 SGHVS, CDR2 FNYEAQ. In nucleotides, the CDR3 is TGTGCCAGCAGCTTTCTTCCCTCTGAGGGCGGCAAACTGTTTTTT. Its protein product is CASSFLPSEGGKLFF.

The V and J genes are TRBV7-8 and TRBJ1-2; the match to TRBD1 covers 7 bases. Germline V gene data show CDR1 as SGHVS and CDR2 as FQNEAQ. Unmatched junction bases numbered 7, after V lost 5 bases and J lost 4 bases. The CDR3 is made up of 14 amino acids. CDR3 nucleotides: TGTGCCAGCAGCCCCGGGACAGCCTCCTATGGCTACACCTTC. Translated: CASSPGTASYGYTF.

The chain combines TRBV7-9 with TRBJ2-7; 10 nucleotides line up with TRBD2. After removal of 5 bases from V and 6 bases from J, the junction contained 10 bases not matched to a gene. The CDR3 is 15 amino acids. Germline V gene lookup returns CDR1 SEHNR and CDR2 FQNEAQ (reference sequence). CDR3: CASSTEREGLSEQYF. The CDR3 DNA sequence: TGTGCCAGCAGCACCGAGCGGGAGGGCCTCAGCGAGCAGTACTTC.

The chain couples TRBV29-1 to TRBJ1-2, with D possibly matching TRBD1 (6 bases). The CDR3 loop spans 13 amino acids. In germline, CDR1 is SQVTM, CDR2 ANQGSEA. V lost 7 bases and J lost 3, with 15 bases in between. This CDR3 is CSAYSGVDYGYTF. CDR3 bases: TGCAGCGCATATTCAGGGGTGGACTATGGCTACACCTTC.

This CDR3 reads CAWSPGGAATDTQYF. The CDR3 nucleotides are TGTGCCTGGAGCCCCGGGGGGGCCGCGACAGATACGCAGTATTTT. The V and J genes are TRBV30 and TRBJ2-3, with 8 bases aligning to TRBD2. Germline CDR1 is GTSNPN and CDR2 is SVGIG (reference sequence). CDR3 size: 15 residues. V was pared by 3 bases and J by 3 bases, with 8 bases of the junction left unmatched.

This chain uses TRBV11-3 with TRBJ2-7, with 7 bases aligning to TRBD2. The CDR3 has 15 amino acids. Germline V gene sequence: CDR1 SGHNT, CDR2 YENEEA. V shed 1 base, J shed 2 bases, and the junction held 5 bases outside the gene matches. The CDR3 protein is CASSLGTRSAYEQYF. CDR3 DNA sequence: TGTGCCAGCAGCTTAGGGACTAGGTCGGCCTACGAGCAGTACTTC.

The chain couples TRBV5-1 to TRBJ1-4, with D uncertain. Trimming left V 0 bases short and J 1 base short, with 7 bases between. CDR3 length: 15 residues. The V gene's germline CDR1 is SGHRS and CDR2 YFSETQ. The CDR3 here is CASSLVGRTNEKLFF. The CDR3, as DNA: TGCGCCAGCAGCTTGGTAGGGAGAACTAATGAAAAACTGTTTTTT.

The V and J genes are TRBV5-1 and TRBJ1-4; tentatively, D is TRBD1 (6 bases). Germline loops: CDR1 SGHRS, CDR2 YFSETQ. The V end was cut by 2 bases, the J end by 7 bases, with 9 bases between. The CDR3 consists of 13 residues. The CDR3 DNA reads TGCGCCAGCAGCTTCCTACAGGGTGAAAAACTGTTTTTT. It yields the protein CASSFLQGEKLFF.

V usage is TRBV9 and J usage is TRBJ1-4, with TRBD1 matching 10 bases. This CDR3 region has 15 residues. The germline CDR1 and CDR2 sequences are SGDLS and YYNGEE. V was pared by 4 bases and J by 6 bases, with 6 bases of the junction left unmatched. The chain's CDR3 is CASSFGTGADEKLFF. In DNA form, the CDR3 reads TGTGCCAGCAGCTTTGGGACAGGGGCCGATGAAAAACTGTTTTTT.